This T cell receptor beta chain derives from a study of OX40 agonist ivuxolimab in advanced cancers. Study at large: It was ivuxolimab, an agonistic anti-OX40 (CD134) antibody, that patients were treated with. Three patients had partial responses: one hepatocellular carcinoma, two cutaneous melanoma.

Study results and limitations: CD4+ and CD8+ blood T cells expanded clonally by week 6 at 0.1 to 3.0 mg/kg. The 0.1-3.0 mg/kg partial responders had among the lowest clonal expansion.

CDR1 SNHLY and CDR2 FYNNEI come from the germline V gene. V shed 6 bases and J shed 6 bases, with 15 bases lying between them. CDR3 length equals 14 residues. As for this clone: Antigen specificity is unknown.

TCRdb keeps only in-frame clones here, not all; method: immunoSEQ multiplex PCR. In the table there are about 79,000 clones, about 91% of which are singletons. Specimen: CD4+ or CD8+ T cells sorted from blood, collected in a trial of the OX40 agonist ivuxolimab. V gene TRBV2 combines with J gene TRBJ2-4; unclear D gene. The clonotype was recovered from an adult with an advanced solid tumor such as melanoma, head and neck, liver or kidney cancer. CDR3 amino acids: CASRGLGGTNIQYF. In DNA form, the CDR3 reads TGTGCCAGCAGGGGTTTGGGTGGCACAAACATTCAGTACTTC.